Only a few counts were recorded for the clone carrying this TCR beta chain. Time point here: patch test 2, 6 weeks after DPC sensitization. Noted treatment: therapeutic diphenylcyclopropenone sensitization with weekly scalp DPC. Unfractionated whole blood yielded total RNA. TCRdb redid the calling of the RACE reads with MiXCR, one entry per CDR3 protein. This table holds 35,000 to 45,000 distinct CDR3 sequences, 9.6% found once. The sample originates from a study of human T cells and chemical hapten exposure. Study overall: Upper-back patch tests with 0.01% DPC were read at 6 days.

The length of the CDR3 is 13 residues. Trimming removed 0 bases at V and 5 bases at J, with 8 bases between. The germline CDR1 and CDR2 sequences are SGHRS and YFSETQ. The V and J genes are TRBV5-1 and TRBJ1-1; D not certain. Sequenced material: whole blood, taken in connection with sensitization to the hapten diphenylcyclopropenone (DPC). The source is a woman under 40 with alopecia areata. Some clones in this sample may be carry-over from other donors' samples. CDR3: CASSLDQRTEAFF. DNA of the CDR3: TGCGCCAGCAGCTTGGACCAACGTACTGAAGCTTTCTTT.